The clone carrying this T cell receptor beta chain was detected many times. What it recognizes is unknown. The germline gives CDR1 SGHNT, CDR2 YENEEA. The CDR3 extends over 17 amino acids. Trimming at V came to 5 bases and at J to 2 bases, leaving 9 bases not matched to a gene. These data are taken from a study of early T cells in non-severe SARS-CoV-2 infection. About the study: With bulk RNA from unsorted whole blood as input, sequencing yielded unpaired chains.

Study outcomes and limitations: CD4 and private specificities were missed by VDJdb matching, which favored anti-spike CD8 responses.

In the library, individual cDNA molecules carried attached unique molecular identifiers. One entry per CDR3 protein, called by TCRdb with MiXCR from the 5' RACE reads. The table shows 60,000 to 85,000 distinct CDR3 sequences, with roughly 15% occurring only once. Sequenced material: whole blood. The chain is built from TRBV11-3 and TRBJ2-1; 10 bases match TRBD2. The receptor was derived from an adult who was a healthcare worker with PCR-confirmed SARS-CoV-2 infection or an uninfected control (not recorded which). The CDR3 nucleotides read TGTGCCAGCAGCCGCGGCAGCGGGAGGGGGGCCTACAATGAGCAGTTCTTC. Protein product: CASSRGSGRGAYNEQFF.